Shown below are 17 T cell receptor beta chains from a single sample sequenced in a study of radiotherapy plus CTLA-4 blockade in lung cancer. Profiling relied on immunoSEQ multiplex PCR, and the TCRdb table lists in-frame clones only, not all of them. The sample has 25,000 to 40,000 clones, roughly 71% seen once. The sample was peripheral blood, taken from a patient treated with radiotherapy plus ipilimumab. The receptors here all came from a human donor with non-small cell lung cancer whose response to radiotherapy plus ipilimumab could not be evaluated.

CDR3 loop: CASSSTSGRAGDTQYF. CDR3 nucleotides: TGTGCCAGCTCATCGACTAGCGGGAGGGCGGGAGATACGCAGTATTTT. V and J are TRBV18 and TRBJ2-3; 14 nucleotides match TRBD2. The CDR3 length is 16 residues. V shed 5 bases, J shed 5 bases, and the junction held 6 bases outside the gene matches. Looked up from germline, CDR1 is KGHSH and CDR2 is LQKENI.

V gene TRBV5-1 combines with J gene TRBJ1-1, with D possibly matching TRBD1 (6 bases). The length of the CDR3 is 14 residues. Per the germline V gene, CDR1 is SGHRS and CDR2 is YFSETQ. V lost 4 bases and J 0 bases, leaving 10 bases between the germline ends. The CDR3 DNA reads TGCGCCAGCAGCCCACAGGGTATGAACACTGAAGCTTTCTTT. Translating gives CASSPQGMNTEAFF.

This clone was picked up one time. The chain combines TRBV9 with TRBJ2-1; D is uncertain. Germline CDR1 is SGDLS and CDR2 is YYNGEE. The CDR3 is made up of 13 amino acids. The ends were cut back, 1 base at V and 9 bases at J, with 11 bases in the middle. CDR3 protein: CASSVSFSGEQFF. CDR3 coding DNA: TGTGCCAGCAGCGTAAGTTTCTCGGGTGAGCAGTTCTTC.

This clone was seen a single time. The J gene is TRBJ2-1, the V gene TRBV7-3; possibly TRBD2 for D (6 bases). V lost 3 bases and J 9 bases, leaving 6 bases between the germline ends. CDR1 is SGHTA and CDR2 is FQGTGA in the germline V gene. CDR3 length equals 11 residues. In nucleotides, the CDR3 is TGTGCCAGCAGCTTGGGAGGTGAGCAGTTCTTC. It is translated as CASSLGGEQFF.

The gene calls are TRBV7-2 and TRBJ2-7; D is perhaps TRBD2 (6 bases). Germline V lookup: CDR1 SGHTA, CDR2 FQGNSA. There are 17 residues in the CDR3. V lost 2 bases, J lost 6 bases, and 23 bases lay in between. DNA of the CDR3: TGTGCCAGCAGCTTACTGCCGCCCGGGACTCTCCCCTCCGAGCAGTACTTC. Translated: CASSLLPPGTLPSEQYF. Combining the CDR3 with reference TRBV7-2 and TRBJ2-7 gives the whole variable domain GAGVSQSPSNKVTEKGKDVELRCDPISGHTALYWYRQSLGQGLEFLIYFQGNSAPDKSGLPSDRFSAERTGGSVSTLTIQRTQQEDSAVYLCASSLLPPGTLPSEQYFGPGTRLTVT.

This chain joins TRBV4-2 and TRBJ2-1, with 13 nucleotides matching TRBD2. Looked up from germline, CDR1 is LGHNA and CDR2 is YNFKEQ. V was clipped by 4 bases and J by 1 base; unmatched bases: 7. The CDR3 contains 18 residues. The CDR3 DNA sequence: TGTGCCAGCAGCCGGGGACTAGCGGGGTCCCGTTCCTACAATGAGCAGTTCTTC. It translates to CASSRGLAGSRSYNEQFF.

This chain uses TRBV7-8 with TRBJ2-3, with D possibly being TRBD1 (5 bases). With 5 bases removed from V and 4 bases from J, the gap between germline ends came to 13 bases. CDR3 length: 14 amino acids. Per germline, CDR1 SGHVS and CDR2 FQNEAQ. CDR3 amino acids: CASSSTLGADTQYF. The CDR3 DNA reads as TGTGCCAGCAGCAGTACCCTAGGGGCAGATACGCAGTATTTT.

The genes are TRBV11-3 and TRBJ2-7, with a weak D call TRBD1 (6 bases). CDR3 length equals 14 residues. V dropped 2 bases and J dropped 5 bases, with 13 bases sitting between them. Germline-derived CDR1 and CDR2 are SGHNT and YENEEA. DNA for the CDR3: TGTGCCAGCAGCTTACACCGGCAGGGGAACGAGCAGTACTTC. This gives the protein CASSLHRQGNEQYF.

The chain couples TRBV29-1 to TRBJ2-7; possibly TRBD2 for D (6 bases). This CDR3 is built from 14 residues. Germline CDR1 SQVTM, CDR2 ANQGSEA. Trimming removed 2 bases from V and 7 bases from J, with 18 bases in between. CDR3 loop: CSVEMGGGPGEQYF. The CDR3 DNA sequence: TGCAGCGTTGAAATGGGAGGCGGACCGGGGGAGCAGTACTTC.

This clone was counted once. The junction and the germline gene differ at one end; a read error may be behind it. This chain joins TRBV7-7 and TRBJ2-1, with D perhaps assigned TRBD1 or TRBD2 (5 bases each). The CDR3 extends over 13 amino acids. Germline lookup yields CDR1 SSHAT and CDR2 FNYEAQ (reference sequence). As DNA, the CDR3 is TGTGCTAGCAGCTTAGAGGGGTACACTGAGCAGTTCTTC. This translates into CASSLEGYTEQFF.

The chain has TRBV6-6 and TRBJ2-3; 10 bases map to TRBD1. Germline V gives CDR1 MNHNY, CDR2 SVGAGI (reference sequence). The CDR3 has 16 residues. V lost 6 bases, J lost 6 bases, and 12 bases stayed unmatched. The CDR3 DNA reads as TGTGCCAGCAGGCCTGCCGGGACAGGGGAAAGGGATACGCAGTATTTT. Protein product: CASRPAGTGERDTQYF.

The CDR3 DNA reads as TGCAGCGTCGGGCTAGCGGGAGGGATGAATGAGCAGTTCTTC. Encoded protein: CSVGLAGGMNEQFF. The chain couples TRBV29-1 to TRBJ2-1, with TRBD2 identical over 12 bases. CDR3 size: 14 residues. With 6 bases clipped from V and 7 bases from J, the junction kept 7 bases outside the gene matches. Per the germline V gene, CDR1 is SQVTM and CDR2 is ANQGSEA.

The chain joins TRBV4-3 to TRBJ2-3, with D possibly matching TRBD1 (6 bases). The germline V gene encodes CDR1 LGHNA and CDR2 YSLEER. CDR3 length equals 15 residues. V lost 5 bases, J lost 0 bases, and 12 bases lay in between. The CDR3: CASSSTGASTDTQYF. The CDR3 DNA follows: TGCGCCAGCAGCTCGACAGGTGCTAGCACAGATACGCAGTATTTT.

The rearrangement joins TRBV9 to TRBJ2-3, with TRBD2 matching 8 bases. CDR3 length equals 15 residues. V was pared by 1 base and J by 2 bases, with 3 bases of the junction left unmatched. Per the germline V gene, CDR1 is SGDLS and CDR2 is YYNGEE. The CDR3, as DNA: TGTGCCAGCAGCGTACTTAGCGGGACCACAGATACGCAGTATTTT. Translation gives CASSVLSGTTDTQYF.

The chain couples TRBV11-3 to TRBJ1-1, with D perhaps TRBD1 (5 bases). Deletions cut 0 bases from V and 11 bases from J, with 13 bases between. CDR3 size: 13 residues. From germline, CDR1 is SGHNT and CDR2 YENEEA. CDR3 sequence reads: CASSLDGDLPAFF. CDR3 nucleotide sequence: TGTGCCAGCAGCTTAGACGGGGACTTACCGGCTTTCTTT.

In this sample, this clone turned up a few times. The chain employs TRBV19 and TRBJ1-1; D is uncertain. The CDR3 covers 15 residues. Trimming took off 3 bases at V and 8 bases at J, with 19 bases between the two ends. CDR1 LNHDA and CDR2 SQIVND come from the germline V gene (reference sequence). Here the CDR3 reads CASSIGSREAFEAFF. CDR3 nucleotides: TGTGCCAGTAGTATTGGGAGCCGGGAAGCCTTCGAAGCTTTCTTT.

The chain has TRBV9 and TRBJ1-2; tentatively, D is TRBD1 (5 bases). This CDR3 is 14 amino acids long. Germline V gives CDR1 SGDLS, CDR2 YYNGEE. The ends were cut back, 4 bases at V and 1 base at J, with 11 bases in the middle. CDR3 sequence (DNA): TGTGCCAGCAGCATTGACAGCGTTAACTATGGCTACACCTTC. This translates into CASSIDSVNYGYTF.